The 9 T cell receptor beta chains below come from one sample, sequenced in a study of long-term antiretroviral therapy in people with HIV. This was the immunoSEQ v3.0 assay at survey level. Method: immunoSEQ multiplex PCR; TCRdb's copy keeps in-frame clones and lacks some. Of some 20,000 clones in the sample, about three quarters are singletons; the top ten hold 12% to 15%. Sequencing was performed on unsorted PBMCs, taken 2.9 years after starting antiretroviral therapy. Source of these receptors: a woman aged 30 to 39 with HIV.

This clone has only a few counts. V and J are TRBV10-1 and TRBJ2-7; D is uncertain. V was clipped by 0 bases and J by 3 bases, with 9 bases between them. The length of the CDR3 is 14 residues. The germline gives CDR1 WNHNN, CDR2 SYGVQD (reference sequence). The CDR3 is CASSESSSDYEQYF. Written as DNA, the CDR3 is TGCGCCAGCAGTGAGTCTTCGTCAGACTACGAGCAGTACTTC.

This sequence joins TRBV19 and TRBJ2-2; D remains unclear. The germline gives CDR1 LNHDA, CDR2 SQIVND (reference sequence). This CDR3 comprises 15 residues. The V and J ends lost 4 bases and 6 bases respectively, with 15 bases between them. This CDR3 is CASSSSYLRSGELFF. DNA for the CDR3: TGTGCCAGTAGTAGCAGCTATCTGCGGTCCGGGGAGCTGTTTTTT.

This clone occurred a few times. As DNA, the CDR3 is TGCGCCAGCAGCCAAGCAGCGGTCAGTGGAAATGAGCAGTTCTTC. Its translation: CASSQAAVSGNEQFF. The chain uses TRBV4-1 and TRBJ2-1, with TRBD2 as a possible D gene (5 bases). From germline, CDR1 is MGHRA and CDR2 YSYEKL. V lost 1 base, J lost 7 bases, and 14 bases lay in between. The CDR3 runs 15 residues.

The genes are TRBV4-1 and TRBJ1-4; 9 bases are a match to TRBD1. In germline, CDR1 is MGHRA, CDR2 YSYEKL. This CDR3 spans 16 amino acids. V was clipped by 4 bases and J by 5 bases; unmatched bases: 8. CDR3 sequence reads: CASSLFSTGGNEKLFF. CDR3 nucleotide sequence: TGCGCCAGCAGCCTTTTTTCGACAGGGGGAAATGAAAAACTGTTTTTT.

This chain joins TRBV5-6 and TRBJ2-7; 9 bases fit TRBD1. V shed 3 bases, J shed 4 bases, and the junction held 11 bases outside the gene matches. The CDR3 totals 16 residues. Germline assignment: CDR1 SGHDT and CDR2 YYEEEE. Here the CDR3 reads CASSYGQGRFLYEQYV. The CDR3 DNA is TGTGCCAGCAGCTACGGACAGGGGAGATTTCTATACGAGCAGTACGTC.

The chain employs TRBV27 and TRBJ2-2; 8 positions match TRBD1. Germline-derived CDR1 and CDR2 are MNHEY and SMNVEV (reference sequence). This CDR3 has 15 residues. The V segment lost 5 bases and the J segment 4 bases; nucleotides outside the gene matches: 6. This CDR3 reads CASSTTTGATGELFF. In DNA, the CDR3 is TGTGCCAGCAGTACGACGACAGGGGCCACCGGGGAGCTGTTTTTT.

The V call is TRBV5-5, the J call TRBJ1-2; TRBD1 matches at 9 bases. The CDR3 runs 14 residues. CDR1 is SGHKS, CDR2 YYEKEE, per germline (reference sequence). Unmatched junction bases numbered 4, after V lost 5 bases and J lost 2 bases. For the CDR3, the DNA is TGTGCCAGCAGTCCCGGGACAGGGAACTATGGCTACACCTTC. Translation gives CASSPGTGNYGYTF.

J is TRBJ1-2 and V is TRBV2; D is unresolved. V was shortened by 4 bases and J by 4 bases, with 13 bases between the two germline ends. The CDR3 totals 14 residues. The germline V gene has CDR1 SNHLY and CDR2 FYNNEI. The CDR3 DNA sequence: TGTGCCAGCAGTGTCCCAGGATTTTCCTATGGCTACACCTTC. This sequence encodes CASSVPGFSYGYTF.

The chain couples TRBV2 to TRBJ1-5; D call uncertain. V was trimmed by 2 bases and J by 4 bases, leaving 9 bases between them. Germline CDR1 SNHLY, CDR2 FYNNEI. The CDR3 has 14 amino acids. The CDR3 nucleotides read TGTGCCAGCAGTGAACAAGGGTCTAATCAGCCCCAGCATTTT. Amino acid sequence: CASSEQGSNQPQHF.